This T cell receptor beta chain appears in the sequencing data of a study of cytomegalovirus exposure and HLA in healthy donors (dated by TCRdb to 2016 to 2017). Context from the whole study: A later analysis indicated that the 120 or so validation repertoires were generated on the platform also employed for the roughly 650 repertoires of the first cohort. High-throughput TCR immunosequencing, statistical association of individual TCRs with disease status, and machine learning were combined to predict cytomegalovirus infection status. Along with the approximately 700-subject first cohort, a separate validation cohort of 120 different subjects was used. The study was designed to test whether signatures of past pathogen exposure could be identified by cataloging public T cell receptors.

The research as a whole found: A few of the identified cytomegalovirus-associated TCR beta chains were confirmed in vitro to be specific for cytomegalovirus antigens. Cytomegalovirus status was reported to be diagnosed by the classifier with high specificity and sensitivity in both the original and validation cohorts. A later analysis lacked HLA typing for the validation cohort, so it scored co-occurrence in that cohort across all 110 or so repertoires. In a later analysis, TCRs clustered in the first cohort were found to also tend to co-occur in the 100 to 150 validation repertoires, with 85% to 95% of cluster scores above 0. Most TCR sequences were observed very rarely across donors, whereas some public TCRs were present in many individuals. The authors suggested that the approach could potentially be extended to other disease states and immunological phenotypes. A total of fewer than 200 TCR beta chains were listed by the study as associated with cytomegalovirus.

CDR1 and CDR2, per the germline V gene, are KGHSH and LQKENI. There are 14 amino acids in the CDR3, from cysteine to phenylalanine inclusive. Just the 42-base CDR3 DNA is kept, in frame starting at base 1. V loses 3 bases at its end and J loses 7 bases; junction bases beyond the gene matches: 6. The library was generated by the immunoSEQ multiplex PCR assay. As for how the authors treated the data: A statistical classification framework was developed to diagnose cytomegalovirus status using the catalog of TCR beta chain sequences. TCRdb mirrors the immuneACCESS table, restricted to in-frame sequences. Some clones are absent from its copies; in checked studies, under half trace to an unresolved V gene, and the reason for the others is unknown. V, J and clone size were drawn from that table, and D and trimming were deduced from the DNA. For this sample there are hundreds of thousands of clones; 70% to 90% appear just once. Of the sample, 5.5% to 7% is held by the ten largest clones.

The donors were included in the validation cohort of 120 subjects, a group kept apart from the approximately 690-subject first cohort. Concerning this clone: Its recognized antigen is unknown. The sample holds no much larger clone one base away, and base qualities are not on file.

Material for sequencing was PBMCs. This receptor was obtained from a woman in her late teens or twenties in good health and CMV-seronegative. The V and J genes are TRBV18 and TRBJ1-5; 7 junctional bases match TRBD1. Here is the DNA: TGTGCCAGCTCACCGGGACAGTTTGGGCAGCCCCAGCATTTT. Its amino acids are CASSPGQFGQPQHF.